A single sample is the source of the 19 T cell receptor beta chains below, sequenced in a study of T cell clonality in common variable immunodeficiency. Here immunoSEQ multiplex PCR was the method, and the copy in TCRdb shows in-frame clones only, minus some. Listed for the sample are about 47,000 clones, none seen a single time. The sequenced sample was peripheral blood mononuclear cells. The origin of the receptors is a person aged 18 to 75 in good health.

This clone was counted only a few times. The CDR3 end falls 3 residues outside the read, so it is completed with the germline J gene. This chain uses TRBV18 with TRBJ2-1, with TRBD2 matching 14 bases. The germline V gene has CDR1 KGHSH and CDR2 LQKENI. Trimming cost V 3 bases and J 7 bases; bases outside gene matches: 11. The CDR3 has 18 residues. CDR3 protein: CASSPVLRLAGGPNEQFF. CDR3 bases read: TGTGCCAGCTCACCGGTACTGCGACTAGCGGGAGGGCCAAATGAG.

Ten or more counts support this clone. Incomplete CDR3 DNA: TGTGCCAGCAGCTTTTCCGGGACAGGGACCGAG. It specifies CASSFSGTGTE. The CDR3 in full is CASSFSGTGTELFF. The rearrangement joins TRBV7-2 to TRBJ2-2, with 9 bases matching TRBD1. The sequence runs out 3 residues before the end of the CDR3; the remainder is reconstructed from the germline J gene. This CDR3 region has 14 residues. CDR1 is SGHTA and CDR2 is FQGNSA in the germline V gene.

This clone was detected only a few times. The read ends 3 residues early relative to the CDR3; the germline J gene fills the gap. This specimen includes other DNA sequences encoding the same CDR3. V and J are TRBV19 and TRBJ1-2; a possible D gene is TRBD1 (5 bases). Trimming took 7 bases from V and 4 from J, leaving 13 bases between them. Germline assignment: CDR1 LNHDA and CDR2 SQIVND (reference sequence). This CDR3 is built from 13 residues. Partial CDR3 DNA: TGTGCCAGTAAGTCGGACAATAGCTATGGC. Translated, it gives CASKSDNSYG. The full-length CDR3 reads as CASKSDNSYGYTF.

On this clone itself: Read data end 3 residues before the CDR3 end; the end is taken from the germline J gene. The gene calls are TRBV7-9 and TRBJ2-1; 8 nucleotides align to TRBD1. V dropped 6 bases and J dropped 6; count of bases not matched to a gene: 7. This CDR3 is 14 amino acids long. The germline V gene encodes CDR1 SEHNR and CDR2 FQNEAQ (reference sequence). The CDR3 sequence is CASRETGESNEQFF. Incomplete CDR3 DNA: TGTGCCAGCAGAGAGACAGGGGAGAGCAATGAG.

This clone appeared a few times. The read ends 3 residues before the CDR3 terminus; that terminus is restored from the germline J gene. The chain uses TRBV18 and TRBJ2-7; D unresolved. Germline-derived CDR1 and CDR2 are KGHSH and LQKENI. V lost 4 bases, J lost 0 bases, and 7 bases lay in between. There are 13 residues in the CDR3. The part of the CDR3 DNA that was read is TGTGCCAGCTCACGCGAAAACTCCTACGAG. Protein product: CASSRENSYE. The whole CDR3 sequence reads CASSRENSYEQYF.

The CDR3 loop reads CASTPAQGPEAFF. The covered CDR3 bases are TGTGCCAGCACCCCAGCCCAGGGGCCTGAA. The V and J genes are TRBV7-9 and TRBJ1-1; tentatively, D is TRBD1 (6 bases). The observed sequence ends 3 residues before the CDR3 terminus, with the missing tail filled in from the germline J gene. The V gene's germline CDR1 is SEHNR and CDR2 FQNEAQ (reference sequence). V was pared by 7 bases and J by 6 bases, with 15 bases between. This CDR3 is built from 13 residues.

This clone was picked up many times. The read gets to within 3 residues of the CDR3 end, and the germline J gene fills in the rest. The gene calls are TRBV20-1 and TRBJ2-5, with 8 nucleotides matching TRBD2. The germline CDR1 and CDR2 sequences are DFQATT and SNEGSKA (reference sequence). The CDR3 runs to 13 residues. V lost 5 bases to trimming and J lost 3 bases; unmatched junction nucleotides: 5. The part of the CDR3 DNA that was read is TGCAGTGCTCGGGGGGGCGGGGAAGAGACC. Protein sequence: CSARGGGEET. The complete CDR3 sequence is CSARGGGEETQYF.

This clone came up many times. The read gets to within 3 residues of the CDR3 end, and the germline J gene fills in the rest. V and J are TRBV5-1 and TRBJ1-4, with D unclear. The ends were cut back, 2 bases at V and 7 bases at J, with 3 bases in the middle. Per germline, CDR1 SGHRS and CDR2 YFSETQ. The CDR3 consists of 11 residues. The CDR3 bases that were read are TGCGCCAGCAGCTTTCGTGAAAAA. Its translation is CASSFREK. The whole CDR3 reads CASSFREKLFF.

This clone was observed many times. The CDR3 bases that were read are TGTGCCAGCAGCGTACAGGGGTCAGGCACTGAA. It is translated as CASSVQGSGTE. In full, the CDR3 reads CASSVQGSGTEAFF. The chain uses TRBV7-2 and TRBJ1-1; 7 nucleotides line up with TRBD1. Read sequence stops 3 residues before the CDR3 end, and the germline J gene provides the missing end. The CDR3 contains 14 residues. The ends lost 5 bases at V and 4 bases at J; junction bases unmatched: 7. Germline V gene data show CDR1 as SGHTA and CDR2 as FQGNSA.

This clone occurred a few times. The read ends 3 residues shy of where the CDR3 ends; the end is completed using the germline J gene. The J gene is TRBJ1-4, the V gene TRBV7-8; D unresolved. The CDR3 is 14 amino acids. From germline, CDR1 is SGHVS and CDR2 FQNEAQ. The CDR3 bases that were read are TGTGCCAGCAGCTTACTTGTGGGCGATTCACCA. This encodes CASSLLVGDSP. The full CDR3 is CASSLLVGDSPLFF.

This clone showed up just a few times. The CDR3 end is not reached by the read, which stops 3 residues before it; the germline J gene fills it in. This sequence joins TRBV7-8 and TRBJ2-3; 7 bases align to TRBD2. The CDR3 extends over 17 amino acids. Germline lookup yields CDR1 SGHVS and CDR2 FQNEAQ. CDR3 residues: CASSLANGLWAGETQYF. The sequenced CDR3 bases are TGTGCCAGCAGCTTAGCGAACGGGCTCTGGGCGGGGGAGACG.

This clone was picked up many times. The read is 3 residues too short to cover the CDR3 end, so that end is filled in from the germline J gene. The chain recombines TRBV5-5 with TRBJ2-7; tentatively, D is TRBD1 (6 bases). Germline V lookup: CDR1 SGHKS, CDR2 YYEKEE (reference sequence). The V and J ends lost 5 bases and 2 bases respectively, with 17 bases between them. The CDR3 is made up of 15 amino acids. The CDR3 spells CASRDQGRGAYEQYF. The DNA read from the CDR3 is TGTGCCAGCAGAGACCAGGGGAGAGGGGCCTACGAG.

In its sample, this clone ranks as medium-sized. The read finishes 3 residues shy of the CDR3 end, and the germline J gene is used to complete it. The chain uses TRBV20-1 and TRBJ2-3; TRBD2 agrees at 9 bases. CDR1 and CDR2 from the germline V gene are DFQATT and SNEGSKA (reference sequence). The CDR3 runs to 13 residues. J lost 3 bases, V lost 4 bases, and 2 bases had no gene match. CDR3 DNA, as far as it was read: TGCAGTGCTAAGACTAGCGGTACAGATACG. It encodes CSAKTSGTDT. The entire CDR3 reads CSAKTSGTDTQYF.

This clone showed up many times. The read ends 3 residues shy of where the CDR3 ends; the end is completed using the germline J gene. V and J are TRBV20-1 and TRBJ2-2; 10 nucleotides align to TRBD2. This CDR3 spans 14 amino acids. The junction had 7 bases not matched to a gene; V was cut back by 5 bases and J by 7 bases. Germline V CDR1 and CDR2: DFQATT, SNEGSKA (reference sequence). CDR3 residues: CSAASGGVGGELFF. CDR3 DNA (partial): TGCAGTGCTGCGAGCGGGGGGGTCGGCGGGGAG.

This clone came up many times. The read gets to within 3 residues of the CDR3 end, and the germline J gene fills in the rest. V is TRBV20-1 and J is TRBJ2-5; no firm D call. The germline gives CDR1 DFQATT, CDR2 SNEGSKA (reference sequence). With 5 bases removed from V and 5 bases from J, the gap between germline ends came to 21 bases. This CDR3 spans 15 amino acids. CDR3: CSADLQLVVSETQYF. CDR3 DNA (partial): TGCAGTGCTGACCTCCAGCTAGTGGTCTCGGAGACC.

This clone has only a few counts. The read stops 3 residues short of the end of the CDR3; the missing end is completed from the germline J gene. This sequence joins TRBV6-7 and TRBJ1-5; 8 bases line up with TRBD1. TRBV6-7 is treated as an ORF (open reading frame) with a function not yet certain. This CDR3 spans 19 amino acids. J lost 7 bases, V lost 0 bases, and 17 bases had no gene match. The CDR3 DNA, read in part, is TGTGCCAGCAGTTACTCGCGACAGGGGATAGAAGATAGGATCCAGCCC. Residues: CASSYSRQGIEDRIQP. The full CDR3 sequence reads CASSYSRQGIEDRIQPQHF.

Comments on this clone: The read stops 3 residues short of the end of the CDR3; the missing end is completed from the germline J gene. This chain uses TRBV7-6 with TRBJ2-2; 8 bases match TRBD2. Germline V gene lookup returns CDR1 SGHVS and CDR2 FNYEAQ. J lost 2 bases, V lost 1 base, and 3 bases had no gene match. CDR3 length: 16 residues. The CDR3 spells CASSLELAENTGELFF. The DNA read from the CDR3 is TGTGCCAGCAGCTTAGAACTAGCGGAAAACACCGGGGAG.

The table lists this clone with a few counts. Read data end 3 residues before the CDR3 end; the end is taken from the germline J gene. This chain uses TRBV30 with TRBJ2-2; no firm D call. Germline V lookup: CDR1 GTSNPN, CDR2 SVGIG (reference sequence). The CDR3 is made up of 11 amino acids. The sequenced CDR3 bases are TGTGCCTGGAGGAGCAATTCACCG. Its protein is CAWRSNSP. The full CDR3 sequence reads CAWRSNSPLFF. The variable domain in full, with the rest retrieved from reference TRBV30 and TRBJ2-2, is SQTIHQWPATLVQPVGSPLSLECTVEGTSNPNLYWYRQAAGRGLQLLFYSVGIGQISSEVPQNLSASRPQDRQFILSSKKLLLSDSGFYLCAWRSNSPLFFGEGSRLTVL.

Notes on this clone: The read finishes 3 residues shy of the CDR3 end, and the germline J gene is used to complete it. The genes are TRBV20-1 and TRBJ1-1; the D gene is possibly TRBD1 (5 bases). In germline, CDR1 is DFQATT, CDR2 SNEGSKA (reference sequence). The ends were cut back, 3 bases at V and 2 bases at J, with 16 bases in the middle. The CDR3 length is 15 residues. The CDR3 DNA, read in part, is TGCAGTGCTAGTGGACACCAGTTTTCTAACACTGAA. Its translation is CSASGHQFSNTE. In full, the CDR3 is CSASGHQFSNTEAFF.